This passage covers 14 T cell receptor beta chains from one sample sequenced in a study of CD8 T cells in ankylosing spondylitis (dated by TCRdb to between 2016 and 2019). Library preparation employed 5' RACE. The sequencer listed for this sample is Illumina HiSeq 2500. TCRdb reanalyzed the raw reads on its own, using fastp at Q25 for trimming and MiXCR for clone calling, and kept in-frame beta chains. Rows matching on CDR3 protein sequence are summarized as one entry with the most common DNA and genes. The sample table holds 80,000 to 100,000 distinct CDR3 sequences, of which roughly 8% were seen once. The ten largest clones take up nearly 10% of the sample. The sample taken for sequencing was blood, either unsorted or a sorted T cell fraction (not recorded which). These receptors came from a male donor with ankylosing spondylitis or in good health (not recorded which).

The chain carries TRBV14 and TRBJ2-7; 8 bases agree with TRBD1. The CDR3 is 19 amino acids. Germline V gives CDR1 SGHDN, CDR2 FVKESK. Trimming cost V 4 bases and J 0 bases; bases outside gene matches: 17. CDR3 nucleotide sequence: TGTGCCAGCAGCCGGATCGGGACAGGAGGGCCCAGGAGCTCCTACGAGCAGTACTTC. As protein: CASSRIGTGGPRSSYEQYF. The variable domain in full, completed from reference TRBV14 and TRBJ2-7, reads EAGVTQFPSHSVIEKGQTVTLRCDPISGHDNLYWYRRVMGKEIKFLLHFVKESKQDESGMPNNRFLAERTGGTYSTLKVQPAELEDSGVYFCASSRIGTGGPRSSYEQYFGPGTRLTVT.

In its sample, this clonotype was seen many times. The V and J genes are TRBV5-1 and TRBJ2-1; possibly TRBD2 for D (6 bases). The V end was cut by 0 bases, the J end by 6 bases, with 10 bases between. Looked up from germline, CDR1 is SGHRS and CDR2 is YFSETQ. The CDR3 consists of 14 residues. The CDR3 DNA reads TGCGCCAGCAGCTTGGGTGTGGGGGGCAATGAGCAGTTCTTC. It is translated as CASSLGVGGNEQFF.

Many counts were recorded for this clonotype. This rearrangement joins TRBV4-2 to TRBJ2-7; 9 nucleotides match TRBD2. This CDR3 comprises 14 residues. Per the germline V gene, CDR1 is LGHNA and CDR2 is YNFKEQ. Trimming removed 4 bases from V and 3 bases from J; junction bases left unmatched: 4. CDR3 sequence reads: CASSPGLASYEQYF. The CDR3 coding sequence is TGTGCCAGCAGCCCGGGACTAGCCAGCTACGAGCAGTACTTC.

This clonotype was observed at least ten times. The chain has TRBV7-9 and TRBJ1-1; weak D call: TRBD1 (6 bases). The V gene lost 5 bases and the J gene lost 4 bases, with 14 bases spanning the gap. This CDR3 spans 14 amino acids. Germline CDR1 and CDR2: SEHNR and FQNEAQ (reference sequence). CDR3 bases: TGTGCCAGCAGCGAGGTACAGGGAAGCACTGAAGCTTTCTTT. It specifies CASSEVQGSTEAFF.

This clonotype was observed at least ten times. The gene calls are TRBV12-3 or TRBV12-4 and TRBJ2-1, with D maybe TRBD2 (6 bases). V dropped 6 bases and J dropped 4 bases, with 13 bases sitting between them. The CDR3 totals 14 residues. CDR3 loop: CASRGLAPYNEQFF. The CDR3 DNA reads TGTGCCAGCAGGGGACTGGCCCCATACAATGAGCAGTTCTTC.

A few counts support this clonotype. V gene TRBV7-2 combines with J gene TRBJ2-7; 8 bases match TRBD1. Germline V gene data show CDR1 as SGHTA and CDR2 as FQGNSA. The ends lost 5 bases at V and 2 bases at J; junction bases unmatched: 5. This CDR3 spans 14 amino acids. This chain's CDR3 is CASSPWTGPYEQYF. DNA of the CDR3: TGTGCCAGCAGCCCTTGGACAGGGCCCTACGAGCAGTACTTC. The full variable domain, rest sourced from reference TRBV7-2 and TRBJ2-7, is GAGVSQSPSNKVTEKGKDVELRCDPISGHTALYWYRQSLGQGLEFLIYFQGNSAPDKSGLPSDRFSAERTGGSVSTLTIQRTQQEDSAVYLCASSPWTGPYEQYFGPGTRLTVT.

This clonotype was found many times. The chain has TRBV6-5 and TRBJ1-2; tentatively, D is TRBD1 (5 bases). V was cut by 3 bases and J by 2 bases, with 13 bases left in between. The CDR3 extends over 15 amino acids. The V gene's germline CDR1 is MNHEY and CDR2 SVGAGI. CDR3 protein: CASSYSSGTNYGYTF. Written as DNA, the CDR3 is TGTGCCAGCAGTTATTCCTCCGGGACGAACTATGGCTACACCTTC.

The table lists this clonotype with a count of one. A much larger clone lies one base from this, so it may be a read error. The CDR3 protein is CTISESWNSGNQPQHF. DNA of the CDR3: TGTACCATCAGTGAGTCGTGGAATAGCGGCAATCAGCCCCAGCATTTT. The rearrangement uses TRBV10-3 and TRBJ1-5; D unclear. The V gene's germline CDR1 is ENHRY and CDR2 SYGVKD. This CDR3 is 16 amino acids long.

This clonotype occurred many times. The CDR3 DNA reads as TGTGCCAGCAGCTTAGATGTCCCTGCAGGGCTGTTTGAGACCCAGTACTTC. It is translated as CASSLDVPAGLFETQYF. The genes are TRBV7-6 and TRBJ2-5, with D possibly TRBD1 on 5 matching bases. Germline lookup yields CDR1 SGHVS and CDR2 FNYEAQ. This CDR3 contains 17 residues. V dropped 1 base and J dropped 5 bases, with 20 bases sitting between them.

On this clonotype: A read error is possible here, since a much larger clone lies one base away. The chain links TRBV5-1 to TRBJ1-1; TRBD1 matches at 9 bases. The CDR3 loop spans 15 amino acids. J gave up 4 bases and V 5 bases, and 9 bases lay outside the gene matches. Germline V CDR1 and CDR2: SGHRS, YFSETQ. The CDR3 spells CASSRQGDMSTEAFF. The CDR3 DNA follows: TGCGCCAGCAGTAGACAGGGGGATATGAGCACTGAAGCTTTCTTT.

Ten or more counts support this clonotype. This sequence joins TRBV24-1 and TRBJ2-5; D is unclear. The CDR3 contains 14 residues. Looked up from germline, CDR1 is KGHDR and CDR2 is SFDVKD. The V and J ends lost 9 bases and 5 bases respectively, with 18 bases between them. The CDR3 DNA sequence: TGTGCCACCGGAGAGGTACGGATTGCGGAGACCCAGTACTTC. Its protein product is CATGEVRIAETQYF.

This clonotype has ten or more counts. V is TRBV27 and J is TRBJ1-5; 9 nucleotides line up with TRBD1. CDR3 size: 15 residues. The trim removed 8 bases at V and 4 bases at J, leaving 9 bases unmatched. Germline CDR1 reads MNHEY; CDR2 reads SMNVEV (reference sequence). The CDR3 nucleotides read TGTGCCAGCGCCCGGGGACAGGGCTTGAATCAGCCCCAGCATTTT. Translated, it gives CASARGQGLNQPQHF.

CDR3 in amino acids: CASRGGGASYNEQFF. The CDR3 DNA reads TGTGCCAGCAGAGGAGGGGGGGCCTCCTACAATGAGCAGTTCTTC. The rearrangement links TRBV6-2 or TRBV6-3 to TRBJ2-1; the D gene is possibly TRBD2 (7 bases). The CDR3 extends over 15 amino acids. Germline CDR1 and CDR2: MNHEY and SVGEGT. Trimming pared 6 bases from V and 0 bases from J, leaving 12 bases between.

At least ten counts were recorded for this clonotype. V gene TRBV20-1 combines with J gene TRBJ1-2; D is undetermined. V lost 0 bases and J 5 bases, leaving 13 bases between the germline ends. Germline CDR1 is DFQATT and CDR2 is SNEGSKA (reference sequence). The CDR3 runs to 14 residues. The CDR3 loop reads CSARDLTGGYGYTF. CDR3 DNA: TGCAGTGCTAGAGATCTCACGGGCGGATATGGCTACACCTTC.